Below, 2 T cell receptor beta chains from the same sample are listed, as sequenced in a study of T cell repertoires in cytomegalovirus infection. The antigens of these receptors remain unknown. TCRdb recomputed calls from the reads with MiXCR, one row per CDR3 protein. The top ten clones hold 20% of a sample with roughly 310,000 distinct CDR3 sequences, 25% to 30% of them seen once. The sequencing used cultured PBMCs, collected from culture after CMV antigen stimulation. These receptors were collected from a human donor in good health (CMV status not recorded). Some clones in this sample may be carry-over from other donors' samples.

The chain has TRBV3-1 and TRBJ1-1; D might be TRBD1 (6 bases). CDR1 and CDR2 from the germline V gene are LGHDT and YNNKEL (reference sequence). Trimming cost V 4 bases and J 5 bases, with 14 bases left between them. The CDR3 spans 14 residues. The CDR3 DNA reads TGTGCCAGCAGCCCTCAAACAGGGTGGACTGAAGCTTTCTTT. Its protein is CASSPQTGWTEAFF.

This clonotype was picked up a small number of times. The chain uses TRBV19 and TRBJ2-4, with 9 bases that match TRBD1. The CDR3 is 17 amino acids. Germline V gene data show CDR1 as LNHDA and CDR2 as SQIVND (reference sequence). V shed 7 bases and J 2 bases; nucleotides not matched to a gene: 12. CDR3 region: CASTEGQGRGPKNIQYF. The CDR3 region has the DNA TGTGCCAGTACCGAAGGACAGGGGCGCGGGCCCAAAAACATTCAGTACTTC.